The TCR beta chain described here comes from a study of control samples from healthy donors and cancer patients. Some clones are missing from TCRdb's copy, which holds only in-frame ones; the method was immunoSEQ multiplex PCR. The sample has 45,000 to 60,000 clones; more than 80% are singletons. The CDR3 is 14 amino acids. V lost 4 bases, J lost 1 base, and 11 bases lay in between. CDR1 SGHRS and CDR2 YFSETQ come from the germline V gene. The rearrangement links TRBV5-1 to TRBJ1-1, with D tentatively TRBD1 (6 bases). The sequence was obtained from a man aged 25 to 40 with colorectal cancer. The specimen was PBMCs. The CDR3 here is CASSLTGPNTEAFF. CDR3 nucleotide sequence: TGCGCCAGCAGCCTTACAGGGCCGAACACTGAAGCTTTCTTT.